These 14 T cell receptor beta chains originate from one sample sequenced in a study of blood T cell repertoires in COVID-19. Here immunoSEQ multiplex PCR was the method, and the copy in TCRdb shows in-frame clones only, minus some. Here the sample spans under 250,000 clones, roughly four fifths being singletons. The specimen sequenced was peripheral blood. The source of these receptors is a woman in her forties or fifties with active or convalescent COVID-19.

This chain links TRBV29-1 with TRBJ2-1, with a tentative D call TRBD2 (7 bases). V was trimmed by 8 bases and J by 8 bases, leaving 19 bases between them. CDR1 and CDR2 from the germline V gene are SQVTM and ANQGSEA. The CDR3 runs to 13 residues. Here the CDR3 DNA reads TGCAGCTCCAAGGTAGGCGGGGGCTATGAGCAGTTCTTC. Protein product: CSSKVGGGYEQFF.

The CDR3 spells CASSLRALAGAPGELFF. Written as DNA, the CDR3 is TGTGCCAGCAGCTTAAGGGCCTTAGCGGGAGCTCCCGGGGAGCTGTTTTTT. The gene calls are TRBV7-3 and TRBJ2-2; 9 nucleotides line up with TRBD2. The germline V gene has CDR1 SGHTA and CDR2 FQGTGA. This CDR3 spans 17 amino acids. V trimming: 1 base; J trimming: 6 bases; junction bases outside the gene matches: 9.

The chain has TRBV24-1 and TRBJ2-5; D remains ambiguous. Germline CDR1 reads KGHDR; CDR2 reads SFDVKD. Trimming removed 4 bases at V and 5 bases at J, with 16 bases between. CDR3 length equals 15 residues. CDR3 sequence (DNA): TGTGCCACCAGTGAACCCAGGCCTGGCAGGGAGACCCAGTACTTC. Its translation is CATSEPRPGRETQYF.

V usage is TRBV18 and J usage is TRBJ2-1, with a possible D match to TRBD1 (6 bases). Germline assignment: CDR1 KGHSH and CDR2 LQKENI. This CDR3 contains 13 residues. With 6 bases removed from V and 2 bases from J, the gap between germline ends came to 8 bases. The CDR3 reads CASSRQAYNEQFF. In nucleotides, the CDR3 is TGTGCCAGCTCGAGACAGGCCTACAATGAGCAGTTCTTC.

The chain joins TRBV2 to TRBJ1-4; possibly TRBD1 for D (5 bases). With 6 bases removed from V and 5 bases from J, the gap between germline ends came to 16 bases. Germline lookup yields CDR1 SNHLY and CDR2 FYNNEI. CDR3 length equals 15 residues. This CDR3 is CASRGDGGVNEKLFF. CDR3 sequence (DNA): TGTGCCAGCAGGGGGGACGGAGGGGTGAATGAAAAACTGTTTTTT.

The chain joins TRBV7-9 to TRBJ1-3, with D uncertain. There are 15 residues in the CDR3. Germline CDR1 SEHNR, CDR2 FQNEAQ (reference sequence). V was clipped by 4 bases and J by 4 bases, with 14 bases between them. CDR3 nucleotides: TGTGCCAGCAGCTCCGGCGGCATTAGGGGAAACACCATATATTTT. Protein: CASSSGGIRGNTIYF.

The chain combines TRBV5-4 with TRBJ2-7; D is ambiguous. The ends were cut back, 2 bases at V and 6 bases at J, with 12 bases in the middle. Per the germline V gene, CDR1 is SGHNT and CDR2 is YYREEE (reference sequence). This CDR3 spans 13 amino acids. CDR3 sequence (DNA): TGTGCCAGCAGCTTACGCGATCAGGTCGAGCAGTACGTC. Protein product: CASSLRDQVEQYV.

This chain's CDR3 is CASRRHTDTQYF. The DNA of the CDR3 is TGTGCCAGCAGGCGACACACAGATACGCAGTATTTT. The rearrangement uses TRBV2 and TRBJ2-3; no reliable D call. Germline CDR1 and CDR2: SNHLY and FYNNEI. The CDR3 has 12 residues. V shed 6 bases and J shed 2 bases, with 6 bases lying between them.

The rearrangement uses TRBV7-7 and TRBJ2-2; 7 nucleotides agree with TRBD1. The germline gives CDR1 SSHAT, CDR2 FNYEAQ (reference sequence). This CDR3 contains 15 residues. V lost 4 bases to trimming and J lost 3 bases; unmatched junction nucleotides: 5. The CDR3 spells CASSSQGYYTGELFF. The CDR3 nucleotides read TGTGCCAGCAGCTCACAGGGGTATTACACCGGGGAGCTGTTTTTT.

CDR3 coding DNA: TGTGCCAGTAGTACCTCGACGTACTCAGGCCCTAGCACAGATACGCAGTATTTT. Encoded protein: CASSTSTYSGPSTDTQYF. The V gene is TRBV19, the J gene TRBJ2-3; unclear D gene. This CDR3 region has 18 residues. The V gene's germline CDR1 is LNHDA and CDR2 SQIVND (reference sequence). Deletions cut 4 bases from V and 0 bases from J, with 20 bases between.

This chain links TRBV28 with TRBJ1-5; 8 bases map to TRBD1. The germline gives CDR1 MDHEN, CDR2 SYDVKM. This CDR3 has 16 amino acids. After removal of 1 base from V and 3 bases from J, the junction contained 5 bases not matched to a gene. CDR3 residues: CASSLFGTGHNQPQHF. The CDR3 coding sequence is TGTGCCAGCAGTTTATTCGGGACAGGCCACAATCAGCCCCAGCATTTT. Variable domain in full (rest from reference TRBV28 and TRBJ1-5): DVKVTQSSRYLVKRTGEKVFLECVQDMDHENMFWYRQDPGLGLRLIYFSYDVKMKEKGDIPEGYSVSREKKERFSLILESASTNQTSMYLCASSLFGTGHNQPQHFGDGTRLSIL.

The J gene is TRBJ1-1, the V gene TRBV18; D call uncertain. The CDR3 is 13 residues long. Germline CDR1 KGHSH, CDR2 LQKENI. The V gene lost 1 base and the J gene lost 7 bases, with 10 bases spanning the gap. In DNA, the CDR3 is TGTGCCAGCTCACCACAACAGCCAAGTGAAGCTTTCTTT. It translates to CASSPQQPSEAFF.

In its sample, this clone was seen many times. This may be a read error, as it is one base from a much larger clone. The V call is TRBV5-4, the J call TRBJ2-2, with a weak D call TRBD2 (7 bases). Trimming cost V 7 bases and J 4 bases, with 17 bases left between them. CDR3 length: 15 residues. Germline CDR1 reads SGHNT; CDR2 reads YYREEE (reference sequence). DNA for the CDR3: TGTGCCAGCGGGGGCGGGGGACGGGGCACCGGGGAGCTGTTTTTT. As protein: CASGGGGRGTGELFF.

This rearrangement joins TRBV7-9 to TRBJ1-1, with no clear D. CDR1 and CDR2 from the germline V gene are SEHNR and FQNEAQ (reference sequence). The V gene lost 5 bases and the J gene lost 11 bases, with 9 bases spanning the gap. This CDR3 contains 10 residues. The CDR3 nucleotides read TGTGCCAGCAGCCCAGCGAGGGCTTTCTTT. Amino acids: CASSPARAFF.